The 24 T cell receptor beta chains presented below share a single source sample, sequenced in a study of regulatory and conventional T cells in RAG deficiency. Regulatory T cells were sorted from blood as CD4+ CD25-high CD127-low cells. Sequencing used immunoSEQ multiplex PCR; TCRdb keeps in-frame clones, though not all of them. In the table there are roughly 20,000 clones, around 90% of which are singletons. Another study also made use of these data, one on regulatory T cells. As that report states: The PCR used 52 TRBV and 13 TRBJ primers.

The sequencing sample was made of Tregs sorted from blood. These receptors were collected from a human donor in good health.

The chain recombines TRBV7-2 with TRBJ2-7; TRBD2 agrees at 9 bases. Looked up from germline, CDR1 is SGHTA and CDR2 is FQGNSA. The CDR3 loop spans 15 amino acids. V gave up 1 base and J gave up 7 bases; unmatched junction bases: 8. DNA for the CDR3: TGTGCCAGCAGCTTAGGCTCTAGCGGGGTTGGGGAGCAGTACTTC. Encoded protein: CASSLGSSGVGEQYF.

This chain uses TRBV9 with TRBJ1-2; unclear D gene. V was trimmed by 0 bases and J by 6 bases, leaving 9 bases between them. Germline V gives CDR1 SGDLS, CDR2 YYNGEE. This CDR3 spans 13 amino acids. The CDR3 spells CASSVGPRDGYTF. As DNA, the CDR3 is TGTGCCAGCAGCGTAGGGCCCCGGGATGGCTACACCTTC.

This chain connects TRBV6-1 to TRBJ1-2; D may be TRBD1 (6 bases). Trimming pared 0 bases from V and 7 bases from J, leaving 12 bases between. The length of the CDR3 is 14 residues. Germline V gives CDR1 MNHNS, CDR2 SASEGT. In DNA, the CDR3 is TGTGCCAGCAGTGAAGCGGGAGGGGGGAGTGGCTACACCTTC. This sequence encodes CASSEAGGGSGYTF.

The chain employs TRBV28 and TRBJ2-5, with TRBD2 identical over 9 bases. The CDR3 totals 15 residues. Unmatched junction bases numbered 5, after V lost 5 bases and J lost 1 base. Germline CDR1 reads MDHEN; CDR2 reads SYDVKM. CDR3 region: CASSAPTSGQETQYF. CDR3 coding DNA: TGTGCCAGCAGTGCCCCGACTAGCGGCCAAGAGACCCAGTACTTC.

The chain joins TRBV11-2 to TRBJ2-5; maybe TRBD1 (5 bases). Between the trimmed V and J ends, which lost 5 bases and 1 base, there was a span of 20 bases. The CDR3 totals 17 residues. Germline-derived CDR1 and CDR2 are SGHAT and FQNNGV. The CDR3 nucleotides read TGTGCCAGCAGCATCCAGGGATCTCAACTTTTCCAAGAGACCCAGTACTTC. Translating it yields CASSIQGSQLFQETQYF. Drawing the rest from reference TRBV11-2 and TRBJ2-5, the complete variable domain is EAGVAQSPRYKIIEKRQSVAFWCNPISGHATLYWYQQILGQGPKLLIQFQNNGVVDDSQLPKDRFSAERLKGVDSTLKIQPAKLEDSAVYLCASSIQGSQLFQETQYFGPGTRLLVL.

J is TRBJ1-6 and V is TRBV11-1; 11 bases are a match to TRBD1. Germline values: CDR1 SGHAT, CDR2 FQDESV (reference sequence). The CDR3 spans 14 residues. V lost 7 bases and J lost 7; bases outside the gene matches: 3. CDR3 sequence (DNA): TGTGCCAGCACATGGACAGGGGGCAATTCACCCCTCCACTTT. Translating it yields CASTWTGGNSPLHF.

The rearrangement uses TRBV23-1 and TRBJ1-2, with a possible D match to TRBD1 (6 bases). TRBV23-1 is annotated as an ORF whose role is uncertain. The CDR3 has 13 residues. V dropped 2 bases and J dropped 8 bases, with 12 bases sitting between them. The DNA of the CDR3 is TGCGCCAGCAGTCAAATAGGGGGTTGGGGCTACACCTTC. This sequence encodes CASSQIGGWGYTF.

The chain uses TRBV15 and TRBJ1-4; 7 bases fit TRBD1. The V and J ends lost 3 bases and 7 bases, in that order; junction bases with no gene match: 20. This CDR3 contains 19 residues. CDR1 and CDR2 from the germline V gene are LNHNV and YYDKDF (reference sequence). The CDR3, as DNA: TGTGCCACCAGCAGCTGGGGGGGCAGGGGGTTGGTTCGAAGTGAAAAACTGTTTTTT. The encoded protein is CATSSWGGRGLVRSEKLFF.

This chain links TRBV5-3 with TRBJ2-3; no clear D gene. TRBV5-3 is known as an ORF, though its function is uncertain. With 4 bases removed from V and 2 bases from J, the gap between germline ends came to 14 bases. This CDR3 contains 15 residues. CDR3 loop: CARSPGRGDTDTQYF. The CDR3 DNA reads TGTGCCAGAAGCCCAGGTAGAGGCGACACAGATACGCAGTATTTT.

The V call is TRBV19, the J call TRBJ2-1, with TRBD2 as a possible D gene (6 bases). Germline CDR1 reads LNHDA; CDR2 reads SQIVND (reference sequence). V lost 6 bases, J lost 1 base, and 16 bases lay in between. The CDR3 sequence is 16 residues long. DNA for the CDR3: TGTGCCAGTAGCAATATCGACGGGGGATCCTACAATGAGCAGTTCTTC. This encodes CASSNIDGGSYNEQFF.

V and J are TRBV5-4 and TRBJ2-1; possibly TRBD1 for D (6 bases). Germline V gives CDR1 SGHNT, CDR2 YYREEE (reference sequence). The CDR3 length is 15 residues. V shed 3 bases and J shed 4 bases, with 14 bases lying between them. The chain's CDR3 is CASSSRKGQYNEQFF. CDR3 nucleotide sequence: TGTGCCAGCAGCTCGCGGAAAGGACAGTACAATGAGCAGTTCTTC.

The rearrangement links TRBV7-3 to TRBJ2-1; D unclear. This CDR3 is built from 12 residues. In germline, CDR1 is SGHTA, CDR2 FQGTGA. V lost 5 bases and J lost 9, with 11 bases in between. This CDR3 is CASSRPGLEQFF. In nucleotides, the CDR3 is TGTGCCAGCAGCCGACCGGGTCTTGAGCAGTTCTTC. The whole variable domain, filled in from reference TRBV7-3 and TRBJ2-1, reads GAGVSQTPSNKVTEKGKYVELRCDPISGHTALYWYRQSLGQGPEFLIYFQGTGAADDSGLPNDRFFAVRPEGSVSTLKIQRTERGDSAVYLCASSRPGLEQFFGPGTRLTVL.

The gene calls are TRBV11-3 and TRBJ2-1; no clear D gene. Germline CDR1 and CDR2: SGHNT and YENEEA. The CDR3 covers 13 residues. V lost 6 bases and J 9 bases, leaving 15 bases between the germline ends. CDR3 nucleotide sequence: TGTGCCAGCAGTCGGATTGCGGAGACTGAGCAGTTCTTC. Translation gives CASSRIAETEQFF.

The CDR3 protein is CASRLGPFNEKLFF. The CDR3 DNA is TGTGCCAGCAGGTTGGGCCCCTTCAATGAAAAACTGTTTTTT. The chain is built from TRBV7-2 and TRBJ1-4; no definite D call. V lost 6 bases to trimming and J lost 5 bases, with 13 bases between them. Looked up from germline, CDR1 is SGHTA and CDR2 is FQGNSA. The CDR3 sequence is 14 residues long. The complete variable domain, with remaining parts taken from reference TRBV7-2 and TRBJ1-4, reads GAGVSQSPSNKVTEKGKDVELRCDPISGHTALYWYRQSLGQGLEFLIYFQGNSAPDKSGLPSDRFSAERTGGSVSTLTIQRTQQEDSAVYLCASRLGPFNEKLFFGSGTQLSVL.

The rearrangement links TRBV9 to TRBJ2-7; 10 bases agree with TRBD2. Unmatched junction bases numbered 10, after V lost 5 bases and J lost 5 bases. CDR3 length: 15 amino acids. CDR1 and CDR2 (germline): SGDLS, YYNGEE. The CDR3 bases are TGTGCCAGCAGTTTTACCGGGACTAGCGTTAACGAGCAGTACTTC. Amino acids: CASSFTGTSVNEQYF.

This chain links TRBV13 with TRBJ1-2; TRBD1 matches 11 bases. Per germline, CDR1 PRHDT and CDR2 FYEKMQ (reference sequence). The V segment lost 3 bases and the J segment 7 bases; nucleotides outside the gene matches: 4. CDR3 length equals 14 residues. The CDR3 sequence: CASSLAGQGAGYTF. The CDR3 nucleotides are TGTGCCAGCAGCTTGGCCGGACAGGGGGCTGGCTACACCTTC.

This clone was seen a few times. This chain joins TRBV30 and TRBJ1-2; D gene unclear. V was clipped by 2 bases and J by 3 bases, with 13 bases between them. The CDR3 length is 14 residues. Germline values: CDR1 GTSNPN, CDR2 SVGIG (reference sequence). Written as DNA, the CDR3 is TGTGCCTGGAGTCTATCTCCGGGGTACTATGGCTACACCTTC. Translated: CAWSLSPGYYGYTF.

The chain employs TRBV2 and TRBJ1-3, with D hard to call. V lost 1 base and J lost 2, with 15 bases in between. This CDR3 is built from 17 residues. Germline V gene data show CDR1 as SNHLY and CDR2 as FYNNEI. DNA of the CDR3: TGTGCCAGCAGTGAAGGTTCAGCCAGAGGACCTGGAAACACCATATATTTT. Translating gives CASSEGSARGPGNTIYF. Supplemented by reference TRBV2 and TRBJ1-3, the full variable domain reads EPEVTQTPSHQVTQMGQEVILRCVPISNHLYFYWYRQILGQKVEFLVSFYNNEISEKSEIFDDQFSVERPDGSNFTLKIRSTKLEDSAMYFCASSEGSARGPGNTIYFGEGSWLTVV.

This rearrangement joins TRBV9 to TRBJ2-4; D unclear. This CDR3 region has 18 residues. Between the trimmed V and J ends, which lost 2 bases and 0 bases, there was a span of 18 bases. In germline, CDR1 is SGDLS, CDR2 YYNGEE. The CDR3 sequence is CASSVEAARKVAKNIQYF. The CDR3 DNA reads TGTGCCAGCAGCGTTGAGGCGGCCAGGAAGGTAGCCAAAAACATTCAGTACTTC.

The chain carries TRBV14 and TRBJ2-3; 8 bases fit TRBD1. The CDR3 has 14 amino acids. The germline V gene encodes CDR1 SGHDN and CDR2 FVKESK. V lost 1 base and J lost 10; bases outside the gene matches: 7. The CDR3 DNA follows: TGTGCCAGCAGCCAAGTAGCGACAGGGGTTGCGCAGTATTTT. It yields the protein CASSQVATGVAQYF.

The V and J genes are TRBV5-4 and TRBJ2-7; D perhaps matches TRBD1 (5 bases). Trimming pared 2 bases from V and 2 bases from J, leaving 11 bases between. Germline V gives CDR1 SGHNT, CDR2 YYREEE (reference sequence). This CDR3 is 14 amino acids long. Written as DNA, the CDR3 is TGTGCCAGCAGCTTCAGCCCGACAGCCTACGAGCAGTACTTC. As protein: CASSFSPTAYEQYF.

The chain is built from TRBV18 and TRBJ2-1; 8 bases match TRBD2. Per germline, CDR1 KGHSH and CDR2 LQKENI. This CDR3 comprises 16 residues. V dropped 3 bases and J dropped 0; count of bases not matched to a gene: 4. The CDR3 region is CASSPVSGSSYNEQFF. CDR3 DNA sequence: TGTGCCAGCTCACCTGTCAGCGGGAGCTCCTACAATGAGCAGTTCTTC.

The chain uses TRBV27 and TRBJ2-2; D tentatively fits TRBD1 or TRBD2 (5 bases each). Trimming took off 6 bases at V and 8 bases at J, with 22 bases between the two ends. The V gene's germline CDR1 is MNHEY and CDR2 SMNVEV (reference sequence). This CDR3 region has 16 residues. The CDR3 spells CASRGTVNLRTGELFF. CDR3 DNA sequence: TGTGCCAGCAGGGGGACCGTTAACCTAAGGACGGGGGAGCTGTTTTTT.

The chain combines TRBV7-9 with TRBJ1-2; TRBD1 agrees at 10 bases. From germline, CDR1 is SEHNR and CDR2 FQNEAQ (reference sequence). V lost 1 base, J lost 6 bases, and 5 bases stayed unmatched. The CDR3 sequence is 15 residues long. CDR3 amino acids: CASSLVRDRGNGYTF. The CDR3 nucleotides are TGTGCCAGCAGCTTAGTCCGGGACAGGGGAAATGGCTACACCTTC.